This TCR beta chain was documented in a study of T-cell reconstitution after alpha-beta-depleted transplantation in children. The CDR3 spans 13 residues. With 3 bases removed from V and 7 bases from J, the gap between germline ends came to 13 bases. The germline CDR1 and CDR2 sequences are DFQATT and SNEGSKA (reference sequence). TCRbeta library construction was performed incorporating unique molecular identifiers. TCRdb re-called the PCR reads through MiXCR, storing one row per CDR3 protein. This table holds some 150,000 distinct CDR3 sequences, roughly 8.8% found once. The rearrangement uses TRBV20-1 and TRBJ1-5; D remains ambiguous. The material was PBMCs, mostly from graft donor cells, obtained 180 days after TCRalphabeta/CD19-depleted stem cell transplant. The TCR originated in a female patient aged 2 to 10 who had a stem cell transplant for congenital amegakaryocytic thrombocytopenia, so the T cells may come from the graft donor. This CDR3 is CSASPQKRQPQHF. The CDR3 coding sequence is TGCAGTGCTAGCCCACAGAAACGACAGCCCCAGCATTTT.